Below, 18 T cell receptor beta chains from the same sample are listed, as sequenced in a study of blood T cell repertoires in COVID-19. The method was immunoSEQ multiplex PCR; TCRdb's version includes in-frame clones alone and lacks a portion of them. The data show 130,000 or so clones, with about 80% seen just once and more than 10% held by the top ten. The sample comprised peripheral blood. These receptors all come from a woman aged 55-70 years with acute or convalescent COVID-19.

This chain connects TRBV11-2 to TRBJ1-6, with D unresolved. Germline-derived CDR1 and CDR2 are SGHAT and FQNNGV. The CDR3 totals 12 residues. Trimming stripped 7 bases from V and 5 bases from J, with 6 bases between. As DNA, the CDR3 is TGTGCCAGCACAAGCGATAATTCACCCCTCCACTTT. Translation gives CASTSDNSPLHF.

This rearrangement joins TRBV7-9 to TRBJ1-2; D unresolved. V lost 1 base and J lost 1, with 7 bases in between. There are 14 residues in the CDR3. Germline V gives CDR1 SEHNR, CDR2 FQNEAQ (reference sequence). CDR3 residues: CASSLVANNYGYTF. The CDR3 DNA reads TGTGCCAGCAGCTTAGTGGCCAATAACTATGGCTACACCTTC. The full variable domain, its missing parts supplied by reference TRBV7-9 and TRBJ1-2, is DTGVSQNPRHKITKRGQNVTFRCDPISEHNRLYWYRQTLGQGPEFLTYFQNEAQLEKSRLLSDRFSAERPKGSFSTLEIQRTEQGDSAMYLCASSLVANNYGYTFGSGTRLTVV.

The rearrangement links TRBV25-1 to TRBJ2-2; 8 bases are shared with TRBD2. Germline V lookup: CDR1 MGHDK, CDR2 SYGVNS. Trimming took 7 bases from V and 4 from J; bases not matched to a gene: 17. This CDR3 contains 18 residues. The DNA for the CDR3 is TGTGCCAGCACCCCGAGTAGGGGGGGACTAGGCGGCACCGGGGAGCTGTTTTTT. Translation gives CASTPSRGGLGGTGELFF. The full variable domain, rest sourced from reference TRBV25-1 and TRBJ2-2, is EADIYQTPRYLVIGTGKKITLECSQTMGHDKMYWYQQDPGMELHLIHYSYGVNSTEKGDLSSESTVSRIRTEHFPLTLESARPSHTSQYLCASTPSRGGLGGTGELFFGEGSRLTVL.

CDR3 sequence reads: CASSQSTYGYTF. The DNA of the CDR3 is TGTGCCAGCAGCCAATCAACATACGGCTACACCTTC. The chain joins TRBV3-1 (or the pseudogene TRBV3-2) to TRBJ1-2; D remains ambiguous. Germline V gene sequence: CDR1 LGHDT, CDR2 YNNKEL (reference sequence). There are 12 residues in the CDR3. Trimming cost V 2 bases and J 8 bases, with 9 bases left between them.

This chain links TRBV28 with TRBJ2-1; TRBD2 matches 8 bases. Germline V gives CDR1 MDHEN, CDR2 SYDVKM. The length of the CDR3 is 16 residues. V shed 8 bases, J shed 1 base, and the junction held 10 bases outside the gene matches. The CDR3 loop reads CASCSLSGGSYNEQFF. The CDR3 nucleotides read TGTGCCAGCTGCTCGCTCAGCGGGGGATCCTACAATGAGCAGTTCTTC.

The chain recombines TRBV14 with TRBJ1-3; D is uncertain. Looked up from germline, CDR1 is SGHDN and CDR2 is FVKESK. The ends were cut back, 1 base at V and 7 bases at J, with 14 bases in the middle. The CDR3 is 15 amino acids. CDR3 region: CASSQGTGKGNTIYF. In DNA, the CDR3 is TGTGCCAGCAGCCAAGGGACTGGAAAAGGGAACACCATATATTTT.

The chain employs TRBV5-1 and TRBJ1-1; possible D gene TRBD1, 5 bases. V was clipped by 4 bases and J by 6 bases, with 16 bases between them. The CDR3 extends over 14 amino acids. CDR1 and CDR2 from the germline V gene are SGHRS and YFSETQ. The CDR3 here is CASSGGRERAEAFF. For the CDR3, the DNA is TGCGCCAGCAGCGGGGGACGGGAGCGGGCTGAAGCTTTCTTT.

The chain employs TRBV3-1 (or the pseudogene TRBV3-2) and TRBJ2-2; TRBD2 aligns across 8 bases. The junction had 15 bases not matched to a gene; V was cut back by 2 bases and J by 4 bases. The CDR3 runs to 19 residues. Germline-derived CDR1 and CDR2 are LGHDT and YNNKEL (reference sequence). CDR3 loop: CASSQSVVGRGAITGELFF. CDR3 coding DNA: TGTGCCAGCAGCCAAAGTGTGGTCGGGCGGGGGGCAATCACCGGGGAGCTGTTTTTT.

The J gene is TRBJ1-1, the V gene TRBV7-9; the match to TRBD1 covers 12 bases. V was pared by 4 bases and J by 4 bases, with 10 bases of the junction left unmatched. CDR3 length: 17 amino acids. Germline-derived CDR1 and CDR2 are SEHNR and FQNEAQ (reference sequence). For the CDR3, the DNA is TGTGCCAGCAGCTCCACCCCGGGACAGGGGGCTGCCACTGAAGCTTTCTTT. This codes for CASSSTPGQGAATEAFF.

This chain joins TRBV29-1 and TRBJ2-1, with TRBD2 matching over 7 bases. CDR3 length equals 14 residues. The V gene's germline CDR1 is SQVTM and CDR2 ANQGSEA. The V gene end was trimmed by 5 bases and the J gene end by 6 bases; junction bases not matched to a gene: 10. This chain's CDR3 is CSVRDYKLVNEQFF. The CDR3 region has the DNA TGCAGCGTTAGGGACTATAAACTGGTCAATGAGCAGTTCTTC.

This clone was observed a single time. The rearrangement uses TRBV6-5 and TRBJ1-1; D is ambiguous. The CDR3 length is 11 residues. V was shortened by 4 bases and J by 10 bases, with 10 bases between the two germline ends. Germline CDR1 reads MNHEY; CDR2 reads SVGAGI. CDR3 nucleotides: TGTGCCAGCAGTTCGAGGGCCGCAGCTTTCTTT. Protein sequence: CASSSRAAAFF.

This rearrangement joins TRBV27 to TRBJ2-2, with D perhaps TRBD2 (5 bases). V lost 8 bases and J 3 bases, leaving 22 bases between the germline ends. This CDR3 is built from 17 residues. Germline CDR1 and CDR2: MNHEY and SMNVEV (reference sequence). The CDR3 spells CASSPQGGLRDTGELFF. In nucleotides, the CDR3 is TGTGCCAGCTCCCCTCAAGGAGGCCTCCGGGACACCGGGGAGCTGTTTTTT.

Of note for this clone: This specimen includes other DNA sequences encoding the same CDR3. J is TRBJ1-1 and V is TRBV7-9; D is perhaps TRBD1 (6 bases). Germline assignment: CDR1 SEHNR and CDR2 FQNEAQ (reference sequence). Between the trimmed V and J ends, which lost 4 bases and 2 bases, there was a span of 11 bases. CDR3 length: 14 amino acids. The CDR3 bases are TGTGCCAGCAGCTCGGGACAAGTAAACACTGAAGCTTTCTTT. Protein sequence: CASSSGQVNTEAFF.

This clone was seen once. The CDR3 region is CASSLGQGMGGNTIYF. The CDR3 bases are TGTGCCAGCAGCTTAGGACAGGGAATGGGCGGAAACACCATATATTTT. The chain couples TRBV7-6 to TRBJ1-3; 7 nucleotides match TRBD1. With V trimmed by 1 base and J by 4 bases, 7 bases remained unmatched. CDR3 length: 16 amino acids. The germline V gene encodes CDR1 SGHVS and CDR2 FNYEAQ.

The chain joins TRBV2 to TRBJ2-2; perhaps TRBD1 as D (5 bases). From germline, CDR1 is SNHLY and CDR2 FYNNEI. The CDR3 has 13 amino acids. With 2 bases removed from V and 4 bases from J, the gap between germline ends came to 5 bases. CDR3 nucleotides: TGTGCCAGCAGTGAACAGGGCACCGGGGAGCTGTTTTTT. This encodes CASSEQGTGELFF.

V is TRBV10-3 and J is TRBJ2-3, with 8 positions matching TRBD2. V lost 6 bases and J lost 5; bases outside the gene matches: 10. CDR1 and CDR2 from the germline V gene are ENHRY and SYGVKD. The CDR3 covers 15 residues. The CDR3 is CAISTQRGILDTQYF. In DNA, the CDR3 is TGTGCCATCAGCACCCAGCGGGGGATATTAGATACGCAGTATTTT.

The chain employs TRBV19 and TRBJ1-5; a weak D match, TRBD1 (5 bases). The V gene's germline CDR1 is LNHDA and CDR2 SQIVND (reference sequence). The length of the CDR3 is 14 residues. Trimming left V 8 bases short and J 7 bases short, with 18 bases between. The CDR3, as DNA: TGTGCCAGTGAGGAACAGGCGTCCAGGCAGCCCCAGCATTTT. Amino acids: CASEEQASRQPQHF.

The V and J genes are TRBV3-1 (or the pseudogene TRBV3-2) and TRBJ2-3; D remains ambiguous. The V end lost 3 bases, the J end lost 1 base, and 8 bases lay between the germline ends. The CDR3 has 14 amino acids. Germline CDR1 LGHDT, CDR2 YNNKEL (reference sequence). CDR3 sequence: CASSQGAGTDTQYF. DNA of the CDR3: TGTGCCAGCAGCCAGGGTGCGGGCACAGATACGCAGTATTTT.